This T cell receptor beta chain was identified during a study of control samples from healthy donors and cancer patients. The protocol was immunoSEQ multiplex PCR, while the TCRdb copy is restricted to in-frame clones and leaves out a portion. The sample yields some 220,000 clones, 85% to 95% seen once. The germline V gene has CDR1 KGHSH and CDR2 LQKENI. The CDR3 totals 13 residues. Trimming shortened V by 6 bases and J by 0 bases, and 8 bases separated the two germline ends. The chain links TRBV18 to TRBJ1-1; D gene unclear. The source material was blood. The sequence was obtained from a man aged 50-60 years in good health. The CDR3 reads CASSLGVNTEAFF. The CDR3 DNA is TGTGCCAGCTCGCTTGGGGTGAACACTGAAGCTTTCTTT.